Listed below are T cell receptor beta chains from one sample, sequenced in a study of blood T cell repertoires in COVID-19. Measured with immunoSEQ multiplex PCR; TCRdb has only the in-frame clones, and not every one. The sample records 90,000 to 95,000 clones, about 91% being singletons. What was sequenced was peripheral blood. The receptor source for this set is a woman aged 70-85 years with acute or convalescent COVID-19. Each CDR3 is given with its conserved first and last residue.

TRBJ1-2 TRBV19 CASSIDREYGYTF
TRBJ2-3 TRBV29-1 CSVEGTSGRGADTQYF
TRBJ1-1 TRBV5-1 CASSSLPGSPVVAFF
TRBJ1-5 TRBV2 CASSERGAFQPQHF
TRBJ1-2 TRBV5-1 CASSLGQGSNYGYTF
TRBJ2-7 TRBV10-3 CAISESRGPRFEQYF
TRBJ2-7 TRBV6-5 CASGTSGSSYEQYF
TRBJ1-2 TRBV19 CASKGQGRGYTF
TRBJ2-1 TRBV5-8 CASTLGGNYNEQFF
TRBJ1-3 TRBV20-1 CSARQGNTIYF
TRBJ2-1 TRBV24-1 CATSDSSGVYNEQFF
TRBJ2-1 TRBV7-9 CASSLVLGTEVYNEQFF
TRBJ2-1 TRBV10-1 CASSPDSSYNEQFF
TRBJ2-3 TRBV7-2 CAIRWGMGTDTQYF
TRBJ1-4 TRBV5-4 CASSLWGGNEKLFF
TRBJ1-4 TRBV7-8 CASSRGGRANEKLFF